This TCR beta chain is drawn from a study of blood T cell repertoires in COVID-19. On the study more broadly: Whether acute or convalescent, the COVID-19 samples came from the United States, Italy and Spain. T cells, B-cell-depleted T cells, or PBMCs provided the cDNA or gDNA that served as material.

This CDR3 contains 15 residues. With V trimmed by 0 bases and J by 7 bases, 6 bases remained unmatched. Germline CDR1 is LNHNV and CDR2 is YYDKDF (reference sequence). As processed by the authors: By means of reference gene primer amplification, nucleated cell counts were estimated. TCRdb keeps only in-frame clones here, not all; method: immunoSEQ multiplex PCR. That table is the source of V, J and clone size, and D and trimming were worked out from the DNA. The sample includes roughly 250,000 clones, 84% of them seen just once. The TCR comes from a man in his fifties with acute or convalescent COVID-19. Sequenced material: peripheral blood. The V and J genes are TRBV15 and TRBJ1-5; 7 bases fit TRBD1. This CDR3 reads CATSRDQGGGQPQHF. CDR3 nucleotide sequence: TGTGCCACCAGCAGAGATCAGGGGGGCGGGCAGCCCCAGCATTTT.